This is a list of T cell receptor beta chains from one sample in a study of T-cell reconstitution after alpha-beta-depleted transplantation in children. Via MiXCR, TCRdb re-called the PCR reads, giving one row per CDR3 protein. The sample shows about 300,000 distinct CDR3 sequences, 7.5% to 9% of them seen only once. This specimen consisted of peripheral blood, obtained 360 days after TCRalphabeta/CD19-depleted stem cell transplant. These receptors were taken from a female patient between 2 and 10 years old who had a stem cell transplant for Fanconi anemia, so the T cells may come from the graft donor. CDR3s include the opening cysteine and the closing phenylalanine or tryptophan. The D gene is left open where the match is weak. Expanded clones get a size class; other rows say once, few or many, or leave the size out.

d_gene: .
v_gene: TRBV3-1
len: 15
abundance: many
j_gene: TRBJ2-2
CDR3aa: CASSPFSLNTGELFF
CDR3nt: TGTGCCAGCAGCCCGTTTAGCCTGAACACCGGGGAGCTGTTTTTT

d_gene: TRBD2
v_gene: TRBV4-2
len: 18
abundance: few
j_gene: TRBJ2-2
CDR3aa: CASSQDILRTSKTGELFF
CDR3nt: TGTGCCAGCAGCCAAGATATATTGCGGACTAGCAAAACCGGGGAGCTGTTTTTT

d_gene: .
v_gene: TRBV20-1
len: 13
abundance: many
j_gene: TRBJ2-1
CDR3aa: CSASPRRYNEQFF
CDR3nt: TGCAGTGCCAGTCCCCGAAGATACAATGAGCAGTTCTTC

d_gene: .
v_gene: TRBV12-3/TRBV12-4
len: 16
abundance: few
j_gene: TRBJ1-3
CDR3aa: CASSLEIAPGGNTIYF
CDR3nt: TGTGCCAGCAGTTTAGAAATCGCGCCGGGCGGAAACACCATATATTTT

d_gene: .
v_gene: TRBV15
len: 16
abundance: many
j_gene: TRBJ1-3
CDR3aa: CATSRGLGTTGNTIYF
CDR3nt: TGTGCCACCAGCAGAGGGTTAGGGACCACTGGAAACACCATATATTTT

d_gene: TRBD2
v_gene: TRBV6-1
len: 15
abundance: many
j_gene: TRBJ2-7
CDR3aa: CASRLQRDSSYEQYF
CDR3nt: TGTGCCAGCAGGCTGCAGCGGGATTCCTCCTACGAGCAGTACTTC

d_gene: TRBD2
v_gene: TRBV6-5
len: 18
abundance: few
j_gene: TRBJ2-1
CDR3aa: CASSYRPLVAGVYNEQFF
CDR3nt: TGTGCCAGCAGTTACCGACCCCTCGTAGCGGGGGTATACAATGAGCAGTTCTTC

d_gene: .
v_gene: TRBV20-1
len: 11
abundance: .
j_gene: TRBJ1-1
CDR3aa: CSATGIGEAFF
CDR3nt: TGCAGTGCTACCGGGATCGGTGAAGCTTTCTTT

d_gene: TRBD2
v_gene: TRBV20-1
len: 14
abundance: many
j_gene: TRBJ2-1
CDR3aa: CSASGRDPYNEQFF
CDR3nt: TGCAGTGCTAGCGGGAGGGATCCCTACAATGAGCAGTTCTTC

d_gene: .
v_gene: TRBV3-1
len: 13
abundance: few
j_gene: TRBJ2-7
CDR3aa: CASSLHQGYEQYF
CDR3nt: TGTGCCAGCAGCCTACACCAGGGATACGAGCAGTACTTC

d_gene: .
v_gene: TRBV29-1
len: 11
abundance: many
j_gene: TRBJ1-3
CDR3aa: CSVGAGNTIYF
CDR3nt: TGCAGCGTTGGGGCCGGAAACACCATATATTTT

d_gene: .
v_gene: TRBV4-3
len: 16
abundance: many
j_gene: TRBJ2-2
CDR3aa: CASSHWAGNLPGELFF
CDR3nt: TGCGCCAGCAGCCACTGGGCCGGGAACCTCCCAGGAGAGCTGTTTTTT

d_gene: .
v_gene: TRBV6-6
len: 13
abundance: many
j_gene: TRBJ2-7
CDR3aa: CASSYSRDYEQYF
CDR3nt: TGTGCCAGCAGTTACTCGCGCGACTACGAGCAGTACTTC

d_gene: TRBD2
v_gene: TRBV27
len: 18
abundance: .
j_gene: TRBJ2-1
CDR3aa: CASSLRLAGGGSYNEQFF
CDR3nt: TGTGCCAGCAGTTTAAGACTAGCGGGGGGAGGTTCCTACAATGAGCAGTTCTTC

d_gene: .
v_gene: TRBV12-3/TRBV12-4
len: 15
abundance: few
j_gene: TRBJ2-6
CDR3aa: CASSLDSGGANVLTF
CDR3nt: TGTGCCAGCAGTCTGGATTCAGGGGGGGCCAACGTCCTGACTTTC

d_gene: TRBD2
v_gene: TRBV4-2
len: 17
abundance: many
j_gene: TRBJ2-7
CDR3aa: CASSQGRLAGGLYEQYF
CDR3nt: TGTGCCAGCAGCCAAGGGCGACTAGCGGGAGGACTATACGAGCAGTACTTC

d_gene: .
v_gene: TRBV10-3
len: 15
abundance: many
j_gene: TRBJ2-1
CDR3aa: CAISDYGQFNNEQFF
CDR3nt: TGTGCCATCAGTGATTACGGACAGTTTAACAATGAGCAGTTCTTC

d_gene: .
v_gene: TRBV29-1
len: 10
abundance: many
j_gene: TRBJ1-1
CDR3aa: CSGGGTEAFF
CDR3nt: TGCAGCGGCGGGGGGACTGAAGCTTTCTTT

d_gene: .
v_gene: TRBV7-2
len: 13
abundance: many
j_gene: TRBJ2-1
CDR3aa: CASSPLAPNEQFF
CDR3nt: TGTGCCAGCAGCCCACTAGCTCCCAATGAGCAGTTCTTC

d_gene: TRBD2
v_gene: TRBV28
len: 21
abundance: few
j_gene: TRBJ2-1
CDR3aa: CASSFWTVGQAGLAGYNEQFF
CDR3nt: TGTGCCAGCAGTTTTTGGACCGTCGGACAGGCGGGACTAGCGGGGTACAATGAGCAGTTCTTC

d_gene: TRBD1
v_gene: TRBV6-2/TRBV6-3
len: 16
abundance: few
j_gene: TRBJ2-1
CDR3aa: CASSYLRQGGPHEQFF
CDR3nt: TGTGCCAGCAGTTATCTCCGACAGGGGGGACCTCATGAGCAGTTCTTC